This TCR beta chain stems from a study of T-cell reconstitution after alpha-beta-depleted transplantation in children. Using unique molecular identifiers, the investigators prepared the TCRbeta library. TCRdb independently ran MiXCR on the PCR reads; one entry per CDR3 protein. The data contain about 980,000 distinct CDR3 sequences, around 30% of them singletons. V was clipped by 6 bases and J by 3 bases; unmatched bases: 6. CDR3 size: 15 residues. Germline-derived CDR1 and CDR2 are ENHRY and SYGVKD. This clonotype was found a few times. As yet, its antigen is unknown. Study-wide findings and caveats: T-cell numbers and diversity one year post-transplant derived largely from freshly generated T cells. Alpha-beta T cells present about two months after transplant were reported to originate from several hundred expanded graft clones.

The TCR comes from a boy younger than two who had a stem cell transplant for SCID, so the T cells may come from the graft donor. The sample here was PBMCs, mostly from graft donor cells, taken 360 days after TCRalphabeta/CD19-depleted stem cell transplant. The chain joins TRBV10-3 to TRBJ2-2, with TRBD1 matching over 8 bases. CDR3 region: CAISRGTGDTGELFF. CDR3 bases: TGTGCCATCAGCCGAGGGACAGGAGACACCGGGGAGCTGTTTTTT.